Described below is a single T cell receptor (beta chain) sequence and its context. This entry is derived from a study of cytomegalovirus exposure and HLA in healthy donors. About the study: Around 83% of around 390 genotyped donors fell in the Caucasian-associated ancestry cluster.

CDR1 is SGDLS, CDR2 YYNGEE, per germline. This CDR3 has 14 residues. Trimming cost V 3 bases and J 2 bases, with 12 bases left between them. PCR used 60 Vbeta primers and 13 Jbeta primers. Produced via immunoSEQ multiplex PCR; TCRdb's table is partial and in-frame only. In the table there are roughly 140,000 clones, roughly 87% of which are singletons. Sequencing input: PBMCs. This TCR was sampled from a man younger than 40 in good health and CMV-seropositive. The rearrangement links TRBV9 to TRBJ2-7, with a possible D match to TRBD2 (5 bases). CDR3 sequence reads: CASSGRAEAYEQYF. The CDR3 DNA reads TGTGCCAGCAGCGGTCGGGCGGAGGCCTACGAGCAGTACTTC.